The T cell receptor beta chain under discussion was sequenced for a study of T cells in Graves' hyperthyroidism and ophthalmopathy (dated by TCRdb to about 2019). With regard to the full study: Peripheral blood samples were taken at the time of initial diagnosis, prior to any treatment. TCR V-J signatures able to tell the groups apart were searched for in a discovery cohort of some 97 patients, of whom more than 40 had Graves' ophthalmopathy and 57 had stable Graves' hyperthyroidism. An independent validation cohort of 18 to 20 hyperthyroidism patients and approximately 15 patients who later progressed to ophthalmopathy tested prospective prediction of ophthalmopathy. The 85 to 100 discovery patients were randomly split 7:3 into training and test sets. Thyroid tissue and blood T-cell repertoires from about six Graves' hyperthyroidism patients were also compared in the study. After blood sampling, hyperthyroidism patients were treated with methimazole at a starting dose of 30 mg daily, and ophthalmopathy patients were treated with high-dose intravenous methylprednisolone. TCR Vbeta CDR3 sequencing of 130 to 150 peripheral blood samples (over 40 ophthalmopathy, under 80 hyperthyroidism and around 17 progressor patients) is reported in the paper. The investigation overall reported the following: Blood samples also contained most of the expanded thyroid clonotypes (frequency above 0.001), which suggests that blood repertoires may reflect thyroid immune responses. Sample size was not statistically predetermined, and blinding of investigators to group allocation was not performed. In validation, progression to ophthalmopathy was predicted by the model with 65% to 71% sensitivity and 72% to 85% specificity, a median of about 6 months before onset. Ophthalmopathy was separated from stable hyperthyroidism by a 13 V-J signature model, with over 85% sensitivity and approximately 81% specificity obtained in cross-validation and 80%/75% obtained in testing.

TCR beta CDR3 regions were amplified from RNA transcripts. The first round of RT-PCR for the TCR CDR3 was performed with the HTBI primer set and the Qiagen OneStep RT-PCR kit. A second multiplex PCR round built the libraries, followed by size selection and purification. Sequencing of the libraries was done on an Illumina HiSeq2000 using paired-end 100 bp reads. Under the source paper's analysis protocol: SOAPnuke was used to process the raw data, throwing out any read that contained adapters or uncalled bases, had a mean Phred below 15, or lacked an exact constant-primer or identifier match. High-quality paired reads were merged using COPE v1.2.5, and each unique nucleotide sequence was defined as a clonotype. Clonotypes were aligned to IMGT TRBV, TRBD and TRBJ reference segments using MiTCR v1.1. The analysis included only V-J combinations with a frequency above 0.0001, which together covered more than 99% of the repertoires. A TCS score was defined as the ratio between F50 (clonal expansion) and ExV (chaos), using BLOSUM62-based TCRdist between CDR3 peptides within each V-J. Welch's t-statistics and random forest reduced several hundred V-J features to roughly 13, which were used in a naive Bayes classifier (R e1071). The public sequencing data were trimmed at Q25 with fastp and processed into clonotypes with MiXCR by TCRdb, which kept only in-frame beta chains. Identical CDR3 protein sequences are pooled into one entry, listed with their most common genes and DNA. These V and J calls are TCRdb output, not the study's own analysis. A total of around 560,000 distinct CDR3 sequences appear in this sample, 16% of them only once. Together, the top ten hold about 17% of the sample.

Stable Graves' hyperthyroidism was defined as no progression to ophthalmopathy during 18 months of follow-up. The hyperthyroidism patients were between 18 and 65 years old and newly diagnosed, with a disease duration of less than 2 months. Exclusion was applied to patients with uncontrolled infections, other autoimmune diseases, pregnancy or lactation. Diagnoses were established on the basis of clinical symptoms, serum thyroxine and TRAb, thyroid ultrasound, and orbital computed tomography. PBMCs were separated from roughly 9.3 ml of fresh peripheral blood using Ficoll-Paque density gradient centrifugation. Trizol reagent was used to extract total RNA, and RNA quality was then checked on an Agilent 2100 Bioanalyzer. The CDR3 runs 11 amino acids, cysteine and phenylalanine included. The only DNA kept is the CDR3, 33 bases in frame from the first base. V gives up 2 bases and J gives up 13 bases, and the segment between their germline ends measures 6 bases.

This clonotype was found many times. The antigen it binds to is not known. No per-base quality is available; no much larger clone lies one base away. Source material: blood. The rearrangement combines TRBV12-3 or TRBV12-4 with TRBJ1-6, with no D gene named confidently. The TCR sequence derives from a woman younger than 35 with Graves' hyperthyroidism. Read as DNA, the sequence is TGTGCCAGCAGTTTAAGTGGTCCCCTCCACTTT. This yields the protein CASSLSGPLHF.